A selection of T cell receptor beta chains follows, all from one sample in a study of blood T cell repertoires in COVID-19. This table comes from immunoSEQ multiplex PCR, and its TCRdb copy is limited to in-frame clones, with some not included. The sample has nearly 95,000 clones, less than 85% seen once. Sequenced sample: peripheral blood. Receptors were obtained from a man between 65 and 85 years old with COVID-19, enrolled during active disease. Each CDR3 is given with its conserved first and last residue. Fields, in order: V gene, CDR3 length, clone size, J gene, D gene, CDR3 protein, CDR3 DNA. D genes are given only for firm matches. The size entry is marked missing in some rows and otherwise reads once, few, many or a size class.

TRBV29-1,12,-,TRBJ2-5,-,CSVDSRQETQYF,TGCAGCGTTGATTCTCGGCAAGAGACCCAGTACTTC
TRBV7-2,16,-,TRBJ1-5,TRBD1,CASSLFGTEGNQPQHF,TGTGCCAGCAGCTTATTTGGGACAGAGGGGAATCAGCCCCAGCATTTT
TRBV3-1/TRBV3-2,16,-,TRBJ1-4,TRBD1,CASSQGTGAANEKLFF,TGTGCCAGCAGCCAGGGGACAGGGGCAGCTAATGAAAAACTGTTTTTT
TRBV7-2,13,-,TRBJ2-7,-,CASSLAPDYEQYF,TGTGCCAGCAGCTTAGCTCCAGACTACGAGCAGTACTTC
TRBV6-2/TRBV6-3,15,-,TRBJ2-7,-,CASSYSNRAAYEQYF,TGTGCCAGCAGTTACTCGAACAGGGCGGCCTACGAGCAGTACTTC
TRBV3-1/TRBV3-2,16,-,TRBJ1-2,-,CASSTRGTLTNYGYTF,TGTGCCAGCAGCACAAGGGGGACACTCACTAACTATGGCTACACCTTC
TRBV5-4,16,once,TRBJ2-1,-,CASSLGGGRTYNEQFF,TGTGCCAGCAGCCTGGGGGGCGGGAGAACCTACAATGAGCAGTTCTTC
TRBV28,12,-,TRBJ1-2,-,CASEGVNYGYTF,TGTGCCAGCGAGGGAGTAAACTATGGCTACACCTTC
TRBV7-9,15,-,TRBJ2-5,-,CASSLAVQVSETQYF,TGTGCCAGCAGCTTAGCGGTTCAGGTATCGGAGACCCAGTACTTC
TRBV3-1/TRBV3-2,16,-,TRBJ2-1,TRBD2,CASSQAGREADNEQFF,TGTGCCAGCAGCCAAGCTGGTCGGGAGGCAGACAATGAGCAGTTCTTC
TRBV28,12,-,TRBJ2-7,TRBD1,CASSFARDRLYF,TGTGCCAGCAGTTTTGCCCGGGACAGGCTCTACTTC
TRBV7-8,12,-,TRBJ1-4,-,CASSLGGEKLFF,TGTGCCAGCAGCTTAGGCGGTGAAAAACTGTTTTTT
TRBV11-2,14,few,TRBJ2-7,-,CASSYQAGSHEQYF,TGTGCCAGCAGCTACCAGGCAGGGTCCCACGAGCAGTACTTC
TRBV4-2,17,-,TRBJ1-5,-,CASSQDNTGGQDQPQHF,TGTGCCAGCAGCCAAGATAATACGGGGGGGCAGGATCAGCCCCAGCATTTT
TRBV6-2/TRBV6-3,13,-,TRBJ2-7,TRBD1,CASSYRQGYEQYF,TGTGCCAGCAGTTACAGACAGGGATACGAGCAGTACTTC
TRBV5-4,12,-,TRBJ2-7,-,CASSELDYEQYF,TGTGCCAGCAGCGAACTAGACTACGAGCAGTACTTC
TRBV4-2,18,-,TRBJ2-7,TRBD2,CASSQDHLASGYSYEQYF,TGTGCCAGCAGCCAAGATCACTTGGCTAGCGGATACTCCTACGAGCAGTACTTC
TRBV6-2/TRBV6-3,17,-,TRBJ1-5,-,CASSYPKVGPGAQPQHF,TGTGCCAGCAGTTACCCGAAGGTCGGGCCAGGGGCTCAGCCCCAGCATTTT
TRBV7-2,18,-,TRBJ2-7,TRBD2,CASSLDVSGAPWSAEQYF,TGTGCCAGCAGCTTAGATGTTAGCGGGGCCCCCTGGTCGGCGGAACAGTACTTC
TRBV3-1/TRBV3-2,13,few,TRBJ1-2,-,CASSSGGTYGYTF,TGTGCCAGCAGCTCCGGGGGAACCTATGGCTACACCTTC
TRBV14,17,few,TRBJ1-6,-,CASSRRIGGSYNSPLHF,TGTGCCAGCAGCCGCAGAATTGGAGGCTCCTATAATTCACCCCTCCACTTT
TRBV4-1,13,many,TRBJ2-7,-,CASSHGGLDGQYF,TGCGCCAGCAGCCACGGCGGACTGGACGGGCAGTACTTC
TRBV5-4,17,once,TRBJ2-1,TRBD2,CASSLAGGSGSYNEQFF,TGTGCCAGCAGCTTGGCGGGGGGGAGTGGCTCCTACAATGAGCAGTTCTTC
TRBV30,15,few,TRBJ1-4,-,CAWSTQLLTNEKLFF,TGTGCCTGGAGTACACAGCTCCTAACTAATGAAAAACTGTTTTTT
TRBV2,14,-,TRBJ2-7,TRBD2,CASREAGGIYEQYF,TGTGCCAGCAGGGAGGCGGGGGGAATCTACGAGCAGTACTTC
TRBV9,14,-,TRBJ2-2,-,CASSVGAGTGELFF,TGTGCCAGCAGCGTAGGCGCAGGCACCGGGGAGCTGTTTTTT
TRBV19,15,-,TRBJ2-3,-,CASSTTQGPFDTQYF,TGTGCCAGTAGTACCACACAGGGACCCTTCGATACGCAGTATTTT
TRBV5-1,14,once,TRBJ2-1,TRBD2,CASRHSGRNNEQFF,TGCGCCAGCAGACACAGCGGGAGAAACAATGAGCAGTTCTTC
TRBV28,15,-,TRBJ1-2,-,CASSLLGGPVYGYTF,TGTGCCAGCAGTTTATTGGGGGGGCCGGTCTATGGCTACACCTTC
TRBV4-3,15,-,TRBJ2-6,-,CASSQVISGANVLTF,TGCGCCAGCAGCCAAGTTATCTCTGGGGCCAACGTCCTGACTTTC
TRBV4-3,15,-,TRBJ2-1,TRBD2,CASSYLAGVYNEQFF,TGCGCCAGCAGCTATCTAGCGGGAGTGTACAATGAGCAGTTCTTC
TRBV24-1,16,-,TRBJ2-3,TRBD2,CATSDSPSGLTDTQYF,TGTGCCACCAGTGATTCGCCTAGCGGGCTCACAGATACGCAGTATTTT
TRBV28,17,few,TRBJ2-1,TRBD2,CASKQTSGRLVHNEQFF,TGTGCCAGCAAGCAGACTAGCGGGAGGCTCGTCCACAATGAGCAGTTCTTC
TRBV27,13,-,TRBJ2-3,-,CASSSSYTDTQYF,TGTGCCAGTTCCTCGTCCTACACAGATACGCAGTATTTT
TRBV19,16,-,TRBJ2-1,TRBD1,CASSIIGTGSYNEQFF,TGTGCCAGTAGTATTATCGGGACAGGGTCCTACAATGAGCAGTTCTTC
TRBV7-3,15,few,TRBJ2-5,TRBD2,CASSLGLAEQETQYF,TGTGCCAGCAGCCTGGGACTAGCAGAACAAGAGACCCAGTACTTC
TRBV7-3,15,-,TRBJ2-3,TRBD2,CASSLIAGGADTQYF,TGTGCCAGCAGCTTAATAGCGGGAGGCGCAGATACGCAGTATTTT
TRBV18,18,few,TRBJ2-1,TRBD2,CASSPRGSGSGRDSEQFF,TGTGCCAGCTCACCCCGAGGGAGTGGTAGCGGGAGAGACAGTGAGCAGTTCTTC
TRBV19,15,few,TRBJ1-6,TRBD1,CASSPRDRVNSPLHF,TGTGCCAGTAGTCCACGGGACAGGGTGAATTCACCCCTCCACTTT
TRBV23-1,21,-,TRBJ2-3,TRBD1,CASSQGGTGALVLVSFPTQYF,TGCGCCAGCAGTCAGGGGGGGACAGGGGCCTTAGTTCTAGTATCTTTCCCAACGCAGTATTTT
TRBV4-2,17,-,TRBJ1-4,TRBD1,CASSQGTLGQGDEKLFF,TGTGCCAGCAGCCAAGGCACCCTGGGACAGGGGGATGAAAAACTGTTTTTT
TRBV7-2,12,-,TRBJ2-7,-,CASSLAYGEQYF,TGTGCCAGCAGCTTAGCCTATGGCGAGCAGTACTTC
TRBV7-2,17,-,TRBJ2-1,-,CASIQGGAGSSYNEQFF,TGTGCCAGCATCCAAGGGGGAGCGGGGAGCTCCTACAATGAGCAGTTCTTC
TRBV28,15,-,TRBJ2-3,-,CASSLLSGDTDTQYF,TGTGCCAGCAGTTTATTATCCGGGGACACAGATACGCAGTATTTT
TRBV19,13,-,TRBJ1-1,-,CASSTKPGLEAFF,TGTGCCAGTAGTACTAAGCCAGGGTTGGAAGCTTTCTTT
TRBV20-1,10,few,TRBJ1-2,-,CSASLHGYTF,TGCAGTGCTAGTCTCCATGGCTACACCTTC
TRBV24-1,15,-,TRBJ1-5,TRBD1,CATSDADRDDQPQHF,TGTGCCACCAGTGATGCGGACAGGGACGATCAGCCCCAGCATTTT
TRBV5-1,14,-,TRBJ1-3,TRBD1,CASSQDRAGNTIYF,TGCGCCAGCAGCCAGGACAGGGCTGGAAACACCATATATTTT
TRBV11-2,17,once,TRBJ2-3,TRBD1,CASSSPGQGPRTDTQYF,TGTGCCAGCAGCTCTCCGGGACAGGGTCCCCGCACAGATACGCAGTATTTT
TRBV2,13,few,TRBJ2-1,-,CASRPSSYNEQFF,TGTGCCAGCAGGCCTAGCTCCTACAATGAGCAGTTCTTC
TRBV7-3,16,-,TRBJ2-2,TRBD1,CASSLGTGANTGELFF,TGTGCCAGCAGCTTGGGGACAGGCGCGAACACCGGGGAGCTGTTTTTT
TRBV20-1,14,few,TRBJ2-1,TRBD2,CSASIGRLGIEQFF,TGCAGTGCTAGTATCGGGAGGCTGGGTATAGAGCAGTTCTTC
TRBV5-1,14,-,TRBJ2-7,-,CASSFPGTSREQYF,TGCGCCAGCAGCTTCCCTGGGACAAGTAGGGAGCAGTACTTC
TRBV5-4,14,-,TRBJ2-7,-,CASSGTGDTYEQYF,TGTGCCAGCAGCGGTACAGGCGATACCTACGAGCAGTACTTC
TRBV7-9,17,-,TRBJ2-2,-,CASSLLRLLEPAGELFF,TGTGCCAGCAGCTTACTACGACTCCTCGAACCGGCCGGGGAGCTGTTTTTT
TRBV27,16,-,TRBJ1-6,-,CASRGFGSSYNSPLHF,TGTGCCAGCAGAGGGTTTGGGAGCTCCTATAATTCACCCCTCCACTTT
TRBV27,14,-,TRBJ1-2,-,CASSLLPDRSGYTF,TGTGCCAGCAGTTTGCTCCCCGACAGATCCGGCTACACCTTC
TRBV19,14,-,TRBJ1-2,-,CASKKGPEFYGYTF,TGTGCCAGTAAAAAGGGGCCAGAATTCTATGGCTACACCTTC
TRBV28,15,-,TRBJ2-2,TRBD2,CASKSGGPSVGELFF,TGTGCCAGCAAATCGGGAGGGCCTTCGGTCGGGGAGCTGTTTTTT